The T cell receptor beta chain under discussion was sequenced for a study of shared clonotypes between healthy human individuals. This CDR3 is built from 13 residues. V was clipped by 3 bases and J by 4 bases, with 10 bases between them. CDR1 and CDR2 from the germline V gene are MNHNS and SASEGT. The method was immunoSEQ multiplex PCR; TCRdb's version includes in-frame clones alone and lacks a portion of them. The repertoire holds over a million clones, with 95% to 99% as singletons. Sequencing was performed on naive CD4+ T cells sorted from blood. Sample subset: CD45RA+ positively selected. This chain uses TRBV6-1 with TRBJ2-7; perhaps TRBD2 as D (6 bases). The source is a man aged 30-40 years in good health. CDR3 loop: CASSDWGRYEQYF. In DNA, the CDR3 is TGTGCCAGCAGTGACTGGGGGAGGTACGAGCAGTACTTC.